The 31 T cell receptor beta chains below come from one sample, sequenced in a study of OX40 agonist ivuxolimab in advanced cancers. This table comes from immunoSEQ multiplex PCR, and its TCRdb copy is limited to in-frame clones, with some not included. The table records around 43,000 clones, 89% of them present only once. The source was CD4+ or CD8+ T cells sorted from blood, collected in a trial of the OX40 agonist ivuxolimab. The receptors come from an adult with an advanced solid tumor such as melanoma, head and neck, liver or kidney cancer.

The J gene is TRBJ1-1, the V gene TRBV19; no clear D gene. CDR3 length: 13 residues. V was cut by 6 bases and J by 0 bases, with 8 bases left in between. Germline lookup yields CDR1 LNHDA and CDR2 SQIVND (reference sequence). CDR3 nucleotide sequence: TGTGCCAGTAGGTGGGGTCTGAACACTGAAGCTTTCTTT. The encoded protein is CASRWGLNTEAFF.

This chain joins TRBV30 and TRBJ2-2, with D unclear. The length of the CDR3 is 16 residues. CDR1 GTSNPN and CDR2 SVGIG come from the germline V gene (reference sequence). V was clipped by 4 bases and J by 2 bases, with 17 bases between them. CDR3 DNA: TGTGCCTGGAAATACCAATCGCGCGAAAACACCGGGGAGCTGTTTTTT. It specifies CAWKYQSRENTGELFF.

The chain carries TRBV2 and TRBJ1-2, with a possible D match to TRBD1 (5 bases). V was cut by 1 base and J by 5 bases, with 11 bases left in between. Germline CDR1 is SNHLY and CDR2 is FYNNEI. CDR3 size: 14 residues. The chain's CDR3 is CASSEGSSGYGYTF. DNA for the CDR3: TGTGCCAGCAGTGAAGGATCGTCAGGGTATGGCTACACCTTC.

The CDR3 DNA reads as TGCAGCGCGGCTATTTCCTCCTACGAGCAGTACTTC. Translating it yields CSAAISSYEQYF. The chain joins TRBV29-1 to TRBJ2-7; D call uncertain. V was clipped by 7 bases and J by 0 bases, with 10 bases between them. The CDR3 loop spans 12 amino acids. Germline values: CDR1 SQVTM, CDR2 ANQGSEA.

The chain couples TRBV21-1 to TRBJ2-2. TRBV21-1 is noted as a pseudogene. The CDR3 contains 15 residues. The CDR3 DNA reads TGTGCCAGCAGCAAAGAGGACGGGTCTCCCGGGGAGCTGTTTTTT. Residues: CASSKEDGSPGELFF.

This chain links TRBV10-3 with TRBJ2-1, with 11 positions matching TRBD1. The trim removed 4 bases at V and 5 bases at J, leaving 10 bases unmatched. CDR1 ENHRY and CDR2 SYGVKD come from the germline V gene. CDR3 length: 17 residues. This CDR3 reads CAISAPPGQGENNEQFF. For the CDR3, the DNA is TGTGCCATCAGTGCTCCTCCGGGACAGGGGGAAAACAATGAGCAGTTCTTC.

The rearrangement uses TRBV7-6 and TRBJ2-7, with 8 bases matching TRBD2. The CDR3 is 15 residues long. Trimming took 1 base from V and 5 from J; bases not matched to a gene: 7. Germline lookup yields CDR1 SGHVS and CDR2 FNYEAQ. The CDR3 region is CASSLGGGRLDEQYF. The CDR3 nucleotides read TGTGCCAGCAGCTTAGGGGGCGGGAGGCTCGACGAGCAGTACTTC.

This chain connects TRBV5-5 to TRBJ2-3, with 12 bases matching TRBD1. Germline values: CDR1 SGHKS, CDR2 YYEKEE (reference sequence). CDR3 length: 19 residues. V shed 5 bases, J shed 3 bases, and the junction held 16 bases outside the gene matches. CDR3 protein: CASSPSPGQGAIWTDTQYF. CDR3 in DNA: TGTGCCAGCAGTCCCAGCCCGGGACAGGGGGCGATTTGGACAGATACGCAGTATTTT. Using reference TRBV5-5 and TRBJ2-3 for the parts outside the CDR3, the full variable domain is DAGVTQSPTHLIKTRGQQVTLRCSPISGHKSVSWYQQVLGQGPQFIFQYYEKEERGRGNFPDRFSARQFPNYSSELNVNALLLGDSALYLCASSPSPGQGAIWTDTQYFGPGTRLTVL.

The chain links TRBV5-8 to TRBJ2-7, with D hard to call. Looked up from germline, CDR1 is SGHTS and CDR2 is YDEGEE. Trimming cost V 2 bases and J 2 bases, with 8 bases left between them. CDR3 size: 13 residues. DNA for the CDR3: TGTGCCAGCAGCTTCTTGGAGCCCTACGAGCAGTACTTC. It encodes CASSFLEPYEQYF. The full variable domain, completed using reference TRBV5-8 and TRBJ2-7, is EAGVTQSPTHLIKTRGQQATLRCSPISGHTSVYWYQQALGLGLQFLLWYDEGEERNRGNFPPRFSGRQFPNYSSELNVNALELEDSALYLCASSFLEPYEQYFGPGTRLTVT.

This clone appeared a single time. The chain recombines TRBV6-5 with TRBJ1-1; D ambiguous. Trimming shortened V by 4 bases and J by 1 base, and 13 bases separated the two germline ends. The CDR3 consists of 15 residues. The germline CDR1 and CDR2 sequences are MNHEY and SVGAGI. The CDR3 DNA sequence: TGTGCCAGCAGTTCCAGGACGGCCGGGAACACTGAAGCTTTCTTT. Translating gives CASSSRTAGNTEAFF.

The chain is built from TRBV21-1 and TRBJ2-5; the table's D call TRBD1 went unverified against the DNA. TRBV21-1 is reported as a pseudogene. The CDR3 runs to 13 residues. In nucleotides, the CDR3 is TGTGCCAGCAGCAAAAAACAGCAAGAGACCCAGTACTTC. It translates to CASSKKQQETQYF.

The table lists this clone with a few counts. The V and J genes are TRBV6-1 and TRBJ2-1; 8 nucleotides align to TRBD2. V trimming: 1 base; J trimming: 10 bases; junction bases outside the gene matches: 15. Germline values: CDR1 MNHNS, CDR2 SASEGT. This CDR3 contains 17 residues. CDR3 DNA sequence: TGTGCCAGCAGTGAAGATGAGCGGGGGAATCCCTTTGAGGAGCAGTTCTTC. Protein: CASSEDERGNPFEEQFF.

The genes are TRBV2 and TRBJ1-2; D may be TRBD1 (6 bases). CDR3 length: 13 amino acids. V lost 8 bases, J lost 8 bases, and 18 bases lay in between. In germline, CDR1 is SNHLY, CDR2 FYNNEI. CDR3 region: CASGVQGSRGYTF. The CDR3 region has the DNA TGTGCCAGCGGCGTACAGGGTTCGCGGGGCTACACCTTC.

Here the CDR3 reads CASGQYLGYTF. The CDR3 DNA reads TGTGCCAGTGGACAGTATCTTGGCTACACCTTC. The chain couples TRBV6-1 to TRBJ1-2; possible D gene TRBD1, 6 bases. Looked up from germline, CDR1 is MNHNS and CDR2 is SASEGT. Trimming stripped 9 bases from V and 7 bases from J, with 12 bases between. The CDR3 totals 11 residues.

The V call is TRBV9, the J call TRBJ1-4; D not certain. Trimming shortened V by 4 bases and J by 4 bases, and 14 bases separated the two germline ends. Looked up from germline, CDR1 is SGDLS and CDR2 is YYNGEE. CDR3 length equals 15 residues. CDR3 DNA: TGTGCCAGCAGCCCAACCGGGAGGAGTAATGAAAAACTGTTTTTT. Amino acids: CASSPTGRSNEKLFF.

The rearrangement joins TRBV6-1 to TRBJ1-5; D call uncertain. Trimming took off 1 base at V and 4 bases at J, with 11 bases between the two ends. Germline-derived CDR1 and CDR2 are MNHNS and SASEGT. The CDR3 contains 15 residues. The chain's CDR3 is CASSEGGRRNQPQHF. For the CDR3, the DNA is TGTGCCAGCAGTGAAGGTGGGCGGAGGAATCAGCCCCAGCATTTT.

The J gene is TRBJ2-7, the V gene TRBV5-6; 8 positions match TRBD2. The CDR3 is made up of 15 amino acids. Trimming at V came to 1 base and at J to 3 bases, leaving 6 bases not matched to a gene. Germline-derived CDR1 and CDR2 are SGHDT and YYEEEE. The CDR3 protein is CASSLSGGLGYEQYF. CDR3 DNA: TGTGCCAGCAGCTTGAGCGGGGGCCTAGGCTACGAGCAGTACTTC.

The chain is built from TRBV27 and TRBJ1-1; no clear D gene. V was clipped by 3 bases and J by 4 bases, with 9 bases between them. The germline V gene has CDR1 MNHEY and CDR2 SMNVEV (reference sequence). The CDR3 is 13 amino acids. The DNA for the CDR3 is TGTGCCAGCAGTTTCTCACTGGGCACTGAAGCTTTCTTT. Translating it yields CASSFSLGTEAFF.

This clone appeared once. The chain uses TRBV5-6 and TRBJ2-1; no definite D call. This CDR3 region has 12 residues. Germline values: CDR1 SGHDT, CDR2 YYEEEE. Trimming cost V 0 bases and J 5 bases, with 3 bases left between them. The CDR3 DNA sequence: TGTGCCAGCAGCTTGGGGGACAATGAGCAGTTCTTC. Its protein is CASSLGDNEQFF.

The CDR3 DNA follows: TGTGCCTGGAGTGTGAATAGCGGGAGACCCCACAATGAGCAGTTCTTC. Its translation is CAWSVNSGRPHNEQFF. The rearrangement joins TRBV30 to TRBJ2-1; 9 bases fit TRBD2. This CDR3 comprises 16 residues. Per the germline V gene, CDR1 is GTSNPN and CDR2 is SVGIG (reference sequence). V gave up 0 bases and J gave up 5 bases; unmatched junction bases: 8.

This clone has only one observation. This chain links TRBV7-9 with TRBJ1-1; D may be TRBD1 (5 bases). The CDR3 has 15 residues. V was trimmed by 5 bases and J by 3 bases, leaving 16 bases between them. Per germline, CDR1 SEHNR and CDR2 FQNEAQ (reference sequence). CDR3 bases: TGTGCCAGCAGCCCCACAGGTCAGGGTCACACTGAAGCTTTCTTT. Translated: CASSPTGQGHTEAFF. Together with reference TRBV7-9 and TRBJ1-1, the CDR3 gives the full variable domain: DTGVSQNPRHKITKRGQNVTFRCDPISEHNRLYWYRQTLGQGPEFLTYFQNEAQLEKSRLLSDRFSAERPKGSFSTLEIQRTEQGDSAMYLCASSPTGQGHTEAFFGQGTRLTVV.

V gene TRBV2 combines with J gene TRBJ2-3; D may be TRBD2 (5 bases). The length of the CDR3 is 17 residues. V lost 9 bases and J 2 bases, leaving 24 bases between the germline ends. Germline V lookup: CDR1 SNHLY, CDR2 FYNNEI. The CDR3 region is CASHTPKVGGTTDTQYF. In DNA form, the CDR3 reads TGTGCCAGTCACACCCCTAAAGTCGGAGGTACCACAGATACGCAGTATTTT. Based on the CDR3 plus reference TRBV2 and TRBJ2-3, the full variable domain is EPEVTQTPSHQVTQMGQEVILRCVPISNHLYFYWYRQILGQKVEFLVSFYNNEISEKSEIFDDQFSVERPDGSNFTLKIRSTKLEDSAMYFCASHTPKVGGTTDTQYFGPGTRLTVL.

Comments on this clone: Other DNA sequences in this sample translate to the same CDR3. The chain links TRBV9 to TRBJ2-7; the D gene is possibly TRBD2 (6 bases). The V end was cut by 2 bases, the J end by 4 bases, with 7 bases between. CDR3 length: 12 residues. The V gene's germline CDR1 is SGDLS and CDR2 YYNGEE. In nucleotides, the CDR3 is TGTGCCAGCAGCGTGGAGGGATACGAGCAGTACTTC. It specifies CASSVEGYEQYF.

The gene calls are TRBV6-5 and TRBJ1-2, with D unresolved. Trimming pared 4 bases from V and 2 bases from J, leaving 8 bases between. CDR1 and CDR2 (germline): MNHEY, SVGAGI. CDR3 size: 13 residues. In nucleotides, the CDR3 is TGTGCCAGCAGTTCGTGGGTCAACTATGGCTACACCTTC. Encoded protein: CASSSWVNYGYTF.

The V and J genes are TRBV19 and TRBJ1-1; 8 nucleotides line up with TRBD1. J was trimmed by 5 bases and V by 6 bases; bases with no gene match: 2. The CDR3 consists of 12 residues. Germline V CDR1 and CDR2: LNHDA, SQIVND (reference sequence). Here the CDR3 DNA reads TGTGCCAGTAGGACAGGGGCTACTGAAGCTTTCTTT. Its translation is CASRTGATEAFF.

The rearrangement links TRBV7-9 to TRBJ2-5; 7 nucleotides align to TRBD2. With 5 bases clipped from V and 2 bases from J, the junction kept 5 bases outside the gene matches. Germline CDR1 reads SEHNR; CDR2 reads FQNEAQ (reference sequence). CDR3 size: 14 residues. The CDR3 here is CASSQSGVQETQYF. CDR3 bases: TGTGCCAGCAGCCAAAGCGGGGTACAAGAGACCCAGTACTTC.

The chain links TRBV29-1 to TRBJ2-7, with TRBD1 matching over 7 bases. The CDR3 runs to 13 residues. Germline V gives CDR1 SQVTM, CDR2 ANQGSEA. The junction had 6 bases not matched to a gene; V was cut back by 7 bases and J by 0 bases. For the CDR3, the DNA is TGCAGCGCCCGGGACAGAAGCTCCTACGAGCAGTACTTC. It yields the protein CSARDRSSYEQYF.

J is TRBJ2-3 and V is TRBV19, with D possibly being TRBD1 (5 bases). The CDR3 totals 18 residues. Germline V gives CDR1 LNHDA, CDR2 SQIVND (reference sequence). Trimming pared 4 bases from V and 0 bases from J, leaving 20 bases between. CDR3 sequence (DNA): TGTGCCAGTAGTACCCCCCTAACAGGTTTGACTAGCACAGATACGCAGTATTTT. Its protein is CASSTPLTGLTSTDTQYF.

The chain combines TRBV5-4 with TRBJ1-1; TRBD1 is a possible D gene (5 bases). The V gene's germline CDR1 is SGHNT and CDR2 YYREEE (reference sequence). Trimming removed 6 bases at V and 2 bases at J, with 20 bases between. This CDR3 has 16 amino acids. CDR3 DNA sequence: TGTGCCAGCATCAACGTGGGGGACGGTGTTAACACTGAAGCTTTCTTT. It encodes CASINVGDGVNTEAFF.

This sequence joins TRBV21-1 and TRBJ1-6; the table's D call of TRBD1 was not tested on the DNA. TRBV21-1 is shown as a pseudogene. There are 16 residues in the CDR3. In DNA form, the CDR3 reads TGTGCCAGCAGCAAAGGTTGGGCAGCAAATAATTCACCCCTCCACTTT. Its protein product is CASSKGWAANNSPLHF.

The rearrangement links TRBV5-5 to TRBJ1-2, with TRBD1 matching over 7 bases. The trim removed 4 bases at V and 4 bases at J, leaving 10 bases unmatched. CDR3 size: 15 residues. Germline lookup yields CDR1 SGHKS and CDR2 YYEKEE (reference sequence). The DNA of the CDR3 is TGTGCCAGCAGCCCCTGGGACAGTCTTGGCTATGGCTACACCTTC. Protein sequence: CASSPWDSLGYGYTF.